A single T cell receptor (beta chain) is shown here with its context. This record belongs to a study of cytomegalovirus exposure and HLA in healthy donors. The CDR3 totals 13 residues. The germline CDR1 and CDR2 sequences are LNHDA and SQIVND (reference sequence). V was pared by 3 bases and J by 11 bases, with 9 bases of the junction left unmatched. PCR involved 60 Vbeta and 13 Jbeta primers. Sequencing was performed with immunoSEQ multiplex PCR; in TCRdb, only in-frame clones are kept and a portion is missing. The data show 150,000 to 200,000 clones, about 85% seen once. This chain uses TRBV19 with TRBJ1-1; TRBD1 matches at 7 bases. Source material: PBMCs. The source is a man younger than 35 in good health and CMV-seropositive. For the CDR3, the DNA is TGTGCCAGTAGTATCCCCCAGGGACAGAGGGCTTTCTTT. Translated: CASSIPQGQRAFF.